What follows are 19 T cell receptor beta chains derived from one specimen sequenced in a study of blood T cell repertoires in COVID-19. The protocol was immunoSEQ multiplex PCR, while the TCRdb copy is restricted to in-frame clones and leaves out a portion. The data show approximately 25,000 clones, approximately 68% seen once. The sample comprised peripheral blood. The receptors come from a woman at least 80 years old with acute or convalescent COVID-19.

This chain joins TRBV11-2 and TRBJ1-3; D remains unclear. CDR3 length equals 16 residues. Germline CDR1 SGHAT, CDR2 FQNNGV. Trimming removed 2 bases from V and 0 bases from J, with 11 bases in between. This chain's CDR3 is CASSLNIGSSGNTIYF. CDR3 coding DNA: TGTGCCAGCAGCTTAAACATAGGGAGCTCTGGAAACACCATATATTTT.

This rearrangement joins TRBV24-1 to TRBJ2-3; perhaps TRBD2 as D (7 bases). There are 15 residues in the CDR3. Germline V CDR1 and CDR2: KGHDR, SFDVKD. V lost 5 bases and J lost 1, with 12 bases in between. The CDR3 loop reads CATSVGGGGTDTQYF. In DNA form, the CDR3 reads TGTGCCACCAGTGTGGGAGGGGGGGGCACAGATACGCAGTATTTT.

The chain uses TRBV6-6 and TRBJ1-2, with TRBD1 matching over 9 bases. Germline lookup yields CDR1 MNHNY and CDR2 SVGAGI (reference sequence). V lost 4 bases, J lost 5 bases, and 8 bases stayed unmatched. The CDR3 runs to 15 residues. CDR3 loop: CASSSRGQGRYGYTF. The CDR3 DNA reads TGTGCCAGCAGTTCCCGGGGACAGGGCAGATATGGCTACACCTTC.

The chain links TRBV11-2 to TRBJ2-7; possible D gene TRBD2, 5 bases. The CDR3 consists of 15 residues. CDR1 and CDR2 from the germline V gene are SGHAT and FQNNGV. The germline V and J ends were trimmed by 5 bases and 0 bases, with 14 bases remaining between them. The CDR3 region is CASSLGVRASYEQYF. The DNA of the CDR3 is TGTGCCAGCAGCCTTGGGGTGCGGGCCTCCTACGAGCAGTACTTC.

The chain carries TRBV10-1 and TRBJ2-7; the D is unclear. Germline V CDR1 and CDR2: WNHNN, SYGVQD (reference sequence). This CDR3 has 9 residues. With 11 bases removed from V and 5 bases from J, the gap between germline ends came to 7 bases. CDR3 nucleotide sequence: TGCGCCTCCTTCCACGAGCAGTACTTC. Protein product: CASFHEQYF.

V and J are TRBV27 and TRBJ2-1; D perhaps matches TRBD1 (5 bases). The CDR3 is made up of 13 amino acids. V gave up 5 bases and J gave up 5 bases, with 10 bases separating them. Looked up from germline, CDR1 is MNHEY and CDR2 is SMNVEV (reference sequence). CDR3 residues: CASSATVNNEQFF. In DNA, the CDR3 is TGTGCCAGCAGTGCGACAGTAAACAATGAGCAGTTCTTC.

The chain joins TRBV7-2 to TRBJ2-5; D is undetermined. The CDR3 length is 13 residues. Trimming took 2 bases from V and 2 from J, leaving 6 bases between them. Germline loops: CDR1 SGHTA, CDR2 FQGNSA. In DNA form, the CDR3 reads TGTGCCAGCAGCTTAACGCGGCAAGAGACCCAGTACTTC. It is translated as CASSLTRQETQYF.

The chain is built from TRBV7-9 and TRBJ1-1; D call uncertain. Trimming removed 7 bases from V and 5 bases from J, with 14 bases in between. Per germline, CDR1 SEHNR and CDR2 FQNEAQ (reference sequence). This CDR3 contains 13 residues. CDR3 protein: CASNSGSGTEAFF. In nucleotides, the CDR3 is TGTGCCAGCAATTCCGGGAGCGGAACTGAAGCTTTCTTT. The full variable domain, in which reference TRBV7-9 and TRBJ1-1 provide the parts outside the CDR3, is DTGVSQNPRHKITKRGQNVTFRCDPISEHNRLYWYRQTLGQGPEFLTYFQNEAQLEKSRLLSDRFSAERPKGSFSTLEIQRTEQGDSAMYLCASNSGSGTEAFFGQGTRLTVV.

The chain employs TRBV4-3 and TRBJ1-3; 9 bases agree with TRBD1. Germline-derived CDR1 and CDR2 are LGHNA and YSLEER. The CDR3 covers 15 residues. J was trimmed by 4 bases and V by 0 bases; bases with no gene match: 1. CDR3 sequence: CASSQEGTGGNTIYF. The CDR3 DNA follows: TGCGCCAGCAGCCAAGAGGGGACAGGGGGAAACACCATATATTTT.

The chain recombines TRBV5-1 with TRBJ2-1; D gene unclear. Germline-derived CDR1 and CDR2 are SGHRS and YFSETQ. There are 14 residues in the CDR3. V lost 0 bases, J lost 2 bases, and 6 bases lay in between. CDR3 nucleotide sequence: TGCGCCAGCAGCTTGGATACAGCCTACAATGAGCAGTTCTTC. Translated, it gives CASSLDTAYNEQFF.

Only one count was recorded for this clone. The genes are TRBV3-1 (or the pseudogene TRBV3-2) and TRBJ2-5; perhaps TRBD1 as D (6 bases). The CDR3 runs 14 residues. Trimming shortened V by 3 bases and J by 0 bases, and 8 bases separated the two germline ends. Germline loops: CDR1 LGHDT, CDR2 YNNKEL (reference sequence). The CDR3 sequence is CASSQGHHQETQYF. Here the CDR3 DNA reads TGTGCCAGCAGCCAGGGACACCACCAAGAGACCCAGTACTTC.

J is TRBJ1-1 and V is TRBV2; tentatively, D is TRBD1 (6 bases). Germline lookup yields CDR1 SNHLY and CDR2 FYNNEI. V was shortened by 6 bases and J by 5 bases, with 13 bases between the two germline ends. This CDR3 has 13 residues. DNA for the CDR3: TGTGCCAGCAGCCAGTACAGGGAGACTGAAGCTTTCTTT. As protein: CASSQYRETEAFF.

This clone has only a few counts. The chain uses TRBV19 and TRBJ1-5, with D possibly being TRBD1 (6 bases). CDR1 is LNHDA, CDR2 SQIVND, per germline (reference sequence). Between the trimmed V and J ends, which lost 2 bases and 1 base, there was a span of 12 bases. This CDR3 comprises 16 residues. The CDR3: CASSILQGGSNQPQHF. Here the CDR3 DNA reads TGTGCCAGTAGTATACTACAGGGTGGGAGCAATCAGCCCCAGCATTTT.

The CDR3 is CASSVGTGHTGELFF. The CDR3 DNA reads TGTGCCAGCAGCGTTGGGACAGGTCATACCGGGGAGCTGTTTTTT. This chain connects TRBV2 to TRBJ2-2; the match to TRBD1 covers 8 bases. CDR3 size: 15 residues. Germline V gene lookup returns CDR1 SNHLY and CDR2 FYNNEI. The ends lost 6 bases at V and 5 bases at J; junction bases unmatched: 8.

This sequence joins TRBV2 and TRBJ2-6; D remains ambiguous. The CDR3 length is 15 residues. Trimming removed 4 bases from V and 2 bases from J, with 9 bases in between. The germline gives CDR1 SNHLY, CDR2 FYNNEI. The CDR3 is CASSGGWAGANVLTF. DNA for the CDR3: TGTGCCAGCAGTGGCGGATGGGCTGGGGCCAACGTCCTGACTTTC.

The chain recombines TRBV2 with TRBJ1-3; D is undetermined. This CDR3 region has 14 residues. Trimming took off 5 bases at V and 0 bases at J, with 8 bases between the two ends. CDR1 and CDR2 (germline): SNHLY, FYNNEI. The CDR3 nucleotides are TGTGCCAGCAGTCTCTATGGCTCTGGAAACACCATATATTTT. Translating it yields CASSLYGSGNTIYF.

This clone was counted a few times. One end of the junction does not line up with germline, which may come from a read error. The chain joins TRBV25-1 to TRBJ2-7; perhaps TRBD1 as D (5 bases). CDR1 MGHDK and CDR2 SYGVNS come from the germline V gene. CDR3 size: 12 residues. The CDR3 nucleotides read TGTGCCAGCGGTGATTATCAGGGTCACGGGTACTTC. As protein: CASGDYQGHGYF.

This chain uses TRBV5-1 with TRBJ1-1; TRBD1 matches at 8 bases. This CDR3 spans 15 amino acids. Per the germline V gene, CDR1 is SGHRS and CDR2 is YFSETQ. V shed 2 bases and J 3 bases; nucleotides not matched to a gene: 6. The CDR3 reads CASSLLTGGDTEAFF. The CDR3 bases are TGCGCCAGCAGCTTACTAACAGGGGGGGACACTGAAGCTTTCTTT.

This chain joins TRBV19 and TRBJ2-3; 8 bases are a match to TRBD1. Germline loops: CDR1 LNHDA, CDR2 SQIVND (reference sequence). The length of the CDR3 is 13 residues. Trimming cost V 7 bases and J 9 bases; bases outside gene matches: 9. The CDR3: CASTDRAQGTQYF. CDR3 bases: TGTGCCAGTACGGACAGGGCGCAAGGCACGCAGTATTTT.